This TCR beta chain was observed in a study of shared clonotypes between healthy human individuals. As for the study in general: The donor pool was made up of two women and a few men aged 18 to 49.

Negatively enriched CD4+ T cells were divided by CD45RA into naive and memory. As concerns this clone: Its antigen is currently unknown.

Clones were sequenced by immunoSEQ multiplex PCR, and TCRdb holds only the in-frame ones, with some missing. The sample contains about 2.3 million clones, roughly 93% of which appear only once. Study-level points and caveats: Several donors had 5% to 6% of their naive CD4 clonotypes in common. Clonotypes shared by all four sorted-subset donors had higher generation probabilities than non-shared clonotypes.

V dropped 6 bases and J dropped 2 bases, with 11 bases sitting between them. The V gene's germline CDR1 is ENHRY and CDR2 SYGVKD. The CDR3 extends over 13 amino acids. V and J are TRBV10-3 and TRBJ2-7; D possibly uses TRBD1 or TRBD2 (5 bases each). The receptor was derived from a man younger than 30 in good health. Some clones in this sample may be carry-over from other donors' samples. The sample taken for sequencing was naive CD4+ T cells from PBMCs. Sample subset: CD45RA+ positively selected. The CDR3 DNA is TGTGCCATCAGGGGGACGGAGGCCTACGAGCAGTACTTC. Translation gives CAIRGTEAYEQYF.